Below, 29 T cell receptor beta chains from the same sample are listed, as sequenced in a study of blood T cell repertoires in COVID-19. Some clones are missing from TCRdb's copy, which holds only in-frame ones; the method was immunoSEQ multiplex PCR. The sample lists approximately 280,000 clones, about four fifths occurring once. The sample comprised peripheral blood. All receptors come from a human donor with COVID-19, enrolled during active disease. The donor label of this sample is uncertain.

V and J are TRBV6-2 or TRBV6-3 and TRBJ2-2; 7 bases agree with TRBD2. The CDR3 consists of 16 residues. V lost 6 bases and J lost 1; bases outside the gene matches: 8. Germline CDR1 is MNHEY and CDR2 is SVGEGT. The CDR3 loop is CASSNGLAVNTGELFF. The CDR3 nucleotides are TGTGCCAGCAGCAACGGTCTAGCGGTGAACACCGGGGAGCTGTTTTTT.

The chain uses TRBV30 and TRBJ2-1, with 13 bases aligning to TRBD2. V lost 2 bases and J lost 1; bases outside the gene matches: 5. Germline V gives CDR1 GTSNPN, CDR2 SVGIG (reference sequence). The CDR3 runs to 17 residues. The CDR3 region is CAWSRTSGSWSYNEQFF. The DNA of the CDR3 is TGTGCCTGGAGTCGGACTAGCGGGAGTTGGTCCTACAATGAGCAGTTCTTC.

V is TRBV7-9 and J is TRBJ2-2; no clear D gene. The CDR3 extends over 12 amino acids. With 5 bases removed from V and 6 bases from J, the gap between germline ends came to 7 bases. CDR1 is SEHNR, CDR2 FQNEAQ, per germline (reference sequence). CDR3 protein: CASSPVSGELFF. The CDR3 region has the DNA TGTGCCAGCAGCCCCGTATCCGGGGAGCTGTTTTTT.

The chain employs TRBV19 and TRBJ1-1, with 8 bases fitting TRBD1. CDR1 and CDR2 from the germline V gene are LNHDA and SQIVND (reference sequence). With V trimmed by 1 base and J by 7 bases, 5 bases remained unmatched. This CDR3 has 14 residues. The CDR3 DNA reads TGTGCCAGTAGTATAGCTGGGACAGGTGTTGAAGCTTTCTTT. Its protein is CASSIAGTGVEAFF.

The chain combines TRBV29-1 with TRBJ2-1; 10 bases agree with TRBD2. The CDR3 length is 19 residues. Germline trimming cut 4 bases from V and 5 bases from J; bases unmatched to any gene: 20. Germline loops: CDR1 SQVTM, CDR2 ANQGSEA. The CDR3 loop is CSVVGSPLESGRDHNEQFF. The CDR3 DNA is TGCAGCGTTGTCGGTAGTCCCTTAGAAAGCGGGAGGGACCACAATGAGCAGTTCTTC.

V is TRBV2 and J is TRBJ1-1; D ambiguous. CDR1 and CDR2 (germline): SNHLY, FYNNEI. This CDR3 spans 13 amino acids. Trimming stripped 10 bases from V and 3 bases from J, with 15 bases between. CDR3: CAINPGTDTEAFF. The CDR3 DNA reads as TGTGCCATAAACCCAGGTACGGACACTGAAGCTTTCTTT.

V is TRBV3-1 (or the pseudogene TRBV3-2) and J is TRBJ2-1; the D gene is possibly TRBD1 (7 bases). CDR3 length equals 15 residues. The V gene's germline CDR1 is LGHDT and CDR2 YNNKEL (reference sequence). The V gene lost 4 bases and the J gene lost 4 bases, with 14 bases spanning the gap. The CDR3 region has the DNA TGTGCCAGCAGCCCCGGGGCAGGGGGGTACAATGAGCAGTTCTTC. Translated, it gives CASSPGAGGYNEQFF.

V and J are TRBV19 and TRBJ1-2; D is unresolved. Germline loops: CDR1 LNHDA, CDR2 SQIVND (reference sequence). V was pared by 5 bases and J by 3 bases, with 13 bases between. This CDR3 spans 14 amino acids. The CDR3 nucleotides are TGTGCCAGTAGTGTGACCAGCGCTGACTATGGCTACACCTTC. Translation gives CASSVTSADYGYTF. The full variable domain, with the rest looked up from reference TRBV19 and TRBJ1-2, is DGGITQSPKYLFRKEGQNVTLSCEQNLNHDAMYWYRQDPGQGLRLIYYSQIVNDFQKGDIAEGYSVSREKKESFPLTVTSAQKNPTAFYLCASSVTSADYGYTFGSGTRLTVV.

V gene TRBV15 combines with J gene TRBJ2-7; 16 nucleotides agree with TRBD2. With V trimmed by 6 bases and J by 1 base, 6 bases remained unmatched. From germline, CDR1 is LNHNV and CDR2 YYDKDF (reference sequence). The CDR3 consists of 17 residues. The CDR3 is CATSVGTSGRVSYEQYF. The DNA for the CDR3 is TGTGCCACCAGTGTGGGGACTAGCGGGAGGGTTTCCTACGAGCAGTACTTC. Full variable domain (missing parts from reference TRBV15 and TRBJ2-7): DAMVIQNPRYQVTQFGKPVTLSCSQTLNHNVMYWYQQKSSQAPKLLFHYYDKDFNNEADTPDNFQSRRPNTSFCFLDIRSPGLGDTAMYLCATSVGTSGRVSYEQYFGPGTRLTVT.

This clone was observed a single time. The chain carries TRBV7-9 and TRBJ2-5; 13 positions agree with TRBD2. Germline loops: CDR1 SEHNR, CDR2 FQNEAQ (reference sequence). CDR3 length: 16 residues. The V gene end was trimmed by 3 bases and the J gene end by 4 bases; junction bases not matched to a gene: 5. The CDR3 reads CASSFGLAGDPETQYF. For the CDR3, the DNA is TGTGCCAGCAGCTTTGGACTAGCGGGGGATCCAGAGACCCAGTACTTC.

V gene TRBV7-3 combines with J gene TRBJ2-1, with a weak D call TRBD1 (6 bases). The CDR3 covers 14 residues. Trimming took off 5 bases at V and 10 bases at J, with 18 bases between the two ends. CDR1 and CDR2 from the germline V gene are SGHTA and FQGTGA. CDR3 coding DNA: TGTGCCAGCAGCCCCGGGACACCCGCGACCGAGCAGTTCTTC. It is translated as CASSPGTPATEQFF.

This clone has a count of ten or more. V usage is TRBV29-1 and J usage is TRBJ2-5; D gene unclear. This CDR3 comprises 10 residues. Germline V gene data show CDR1 as SQVTM and CDR2 as ANQGSEA. V lost 7 bases and J lost 1, with 4 bases in between. The CDR3 is CSGSQETQYF. The CDR3 nucleotides are TGCAGCGGCAGCCAAGAGACCCAGTACTTC.

This sequence joins TRBV7-9 and TRBJ2-3; 8 bases line up with TRBD1. CDR3 length equals 18 residues. Trimming at V came to 4 bases and at J to 0 bases, leaving 12 bases not matched to a gene. Germline CDR1 and CDR2: SEHNR and FQNEAQ (reference sequence). CDR3 region: CASSSGRGQGKSTDTQYF. CDR3 nucleotide sequence: TGTGCCAGCAGCTCAGGAAGAGGACAGGGCAAAAGCACAGATACGCAGTATTTT.

J is TRBJ2-5 and V is TRBV12-2; the table's TRBD2 call for D was not verified on the DNA. TRBV12-2 is a documented pseudogene. The CDR3 has 17 amino acids. CDR3 in DNA: TGTGCAAGTCGTCCTGCTAGCGGGAGAGGCGAGCGAGAGACCCAGTACTTC. This gives the protein CASRPASGRGERETQYF.

The V and J genes are TRBV18 and TRBJ2-7; 10 bases match TRBD2. The CDR3 covers 16 residues. Trimming took 3 bases from V and 3 from J; bases not matched to a gene: 8. The germline CDR1 and CDR2 sequences are KGHSH and LQKENI. The CDR3 spells CASSPLSGRADYEQYF. In nucleotides, the CDR3 is TGTGCCAGCTCACCGCTCAGCGGGAGGGCCGACTACGAGCAGTACTTC.

This chain links TRBV7-2 with TRBJ2-1; 10 positions agree with TRBD2. The V and J ends lost 5 bases and 4 bases, in that order; junction bases with no gene match: 5. CDR3 length equals 15 residues. Looked up from germline, CDR1 is SGHTA and CDR2 is FQGNSA. CDR3 DNA: TGTGCCAGCAGCATCGGACTAGCGGCTTACAATGAGCAGTTCTTC. As protein: CASSIGLAAYNEQFF.

This sequence joins TRBV7-2 and TRBJ1-1, with D possibly being TRBD1 (5 bases). V was clipped by 1 base and J by 0 bases, with 9 bases between them. CDR3 length: 15 amino acids. Germline V gene sequence: CDR1 SGHTA, CDR2 FQGNSA. The CDR3 sequence is CASSLGRGMNTEAFF. CDR3 nucleotides: TGTGCCAGCAGCTTAGGGCGGGGGATGAACACTGAAGCTTTCTTT.

This chain's CDR3 is CASSLAGNIQYF. As DNA, the CDR3 is TGTGCCAGCAGCTTGGCGGGAAACATTCAGTACTTC. The rearrangement joins TRBV7-2 to TRBJ2-4; D perhaps matches TRBD2 (5 bases). Germline V gene data show CDR1 as SGHTA and CDR2 as FQGNSA. This CDR3 contains 12 residues. Trimming removed 3 bases from V and 6 bases from J, with 6 bases in between. The complete variable domain, with remaining parts taken from reference TRBV7-2 and TRBJ2-4, reads GAGVSQSPSNKVTEKGKDVELRCDPISGHTALYWYRQSLGQGLEFLIYFQGNSAPDKSGLPSDRFSAERTGGSVSTLTIQRTQQEDSAVYLCASSLAGNIQYFGAGTRLSVL.

The rearrangement joins TRBV4-2 to TRBJ1-1; perhaps TRBD1 as D (6 bases). Trimming left V 4 bases short and J 1 base short, with 13 bases between. Germline loops: CDR1 LGHNA, CDR2 YNFKEQ. The CDR3 spans 15 residues. The CDR3 spells CASSRAGARNTEAFF. CDR3 sequence (DNA): TGTGCCAGCAGCCGTGCAGGGGCCCGGAACACTGAAGCTTTCTTT.

The CDR3 loop is CASSPSSEGAYEQYF. The CDR3 DNA sequence: TGTGCCAGCAGCCCGTCTTCCGAGGGGGCCTACGAGCAGTACTTC. V usage is TRBV7-3 and J usage is TRBJ2-7; TRBD1 is a possible D gene (6 bases). Germline V CDR1 and CDR2: SGHTA, FQGTGA. Trimming left V 5 bases short and J 2 bases short, with 16 bases between. CDR3 length: 15 amino acids.

The rearrangement uses TRBV6-1 and TRBJ2-6; 7 nucleotides match TRBD2. The V gene end was trimmed by 2 bases and the J gene end by 2 bases; junction bases not matched to a gene: 3. The germline gives CDR1 MNHNS, CDR2 SASEGT. The CDR3 sequence is 16 residues long. The CDR3 sequence is CASSERGTTGANVLTF. The DNA of the CDR3 is TGTGCCAGCAGTGAACGGGGGACTACTGGGGCCAACGTCCTGACTTTC.

The chain combines TRBV4-1 with TRBJ2-3; 11 positions agree with TRBD1. The J segment lost 4 bases and the V segment lost 4 bases, leaving 4 bases of the junction unmatched. CDR3 length: 15 amino acids. Per germline, CDR1 MGHRA and CDR2 YSYEKL. The CDR3 reads CASSLRDRGSDTQYF. The CDR3 DNA reads as TGCGCCAGCAGCCTCCGGGACAGGGGGTCAGATACGCAGTATTTT.

The rearrangement links TRBV28 to TRBJ2-7; 14 bases are shared with TRBD2. This CDR3 has 15 amino acids. V shed 5 bases, J shed 6 bases, and the junction held 6 bases outside the gene matches. From germline, CDR1 is MDHEN and CDR2 SYDVKM. The CDR3 sequence is CASSHRLAGGPEQYF. CDR3 in DNA: TGTGCCAGCAGTCACAGACTAGCGGGAGGGCCCGAGCAGTACTTC.

CDR3 sequence: CASSSSAGVETQYF. The CDR3, as DNA: TGTGCCAGCAGCTCTAGTGCGGGAGTGGAGACCCAGTACTTC. This sequence joins TRBV11-3 and TRBJ2-5, with 7 nucleotides matching TRBD2. With V trimmed by 4 bases and J by 5 bases, 7 bases remained unmatched. CDR3 size: 14 residues. In germline, CDR1 is SGHNT, CDR2 YENEEA.

This chain connects TRBV2 to TRBJ2-7; unclear D gene. Germline CDR1 SNHLY, CDR2 FYNNEI. This CDR3 has 14 residues. V lost 4 bases and J 3 bases, leaving 13 bases between the germline ends. CDR3 protein: CASSVGLTIYEQYF. CDR3 coding DNA: TGTGCCAGCAGTGTGGGCCTCACGATCTACGAGCAGTACTTC.

The CDR3 region is CAIGQGANEKLFF. CDR3 nucleotide sequence: TGTGCCATCGGACAGGGCGCTAATGAAAAACTGTTTTTT. The chain joins TRBV30 to TRBJ1-4, with TRBD1 matching over 8 bases. The CDR3 has 13 amino acids. Germline assignment: CDR1 GTSNPN and CDR2 SVGIG (reference sequence). Trimming removed 8 bases from V and 3 bases from J; junction bases left unmatched: 5.

J is TRBJ1-6 and V is TRBV12-5, with D uncertain. The germline V and J ends were trimmed by 6 bases and 7 bases, with 16 bases remaining between them. The CDR3 extends over 15 amino acids. The V gene's germline CDR1 is LGHNT and CDR2 FRNRAP. For the CDR3, the DNA is TGTGCTAGTGGGCTATGGGGAGGGCAAAATTCACCCCTCCACTTT. Translated: CASGLWGGQNSPLHF.

This clone was detected a few times. The chain is built from TRBV10-2 and TRBJ1-5, with D possibly TRBD1 on 5 matching bases. Germline V gene sequence: CDR1 WSHSY, CDR2 SAAADI. This CDR3 is 14 amino acids long. V lost 6 bases, J lost 3 bases, and 12 bases lay in between. CDR3 DNA sequence: TGCGCCAGCAGGGCACAGGTGTCCAATCAGCCCCAGCATTTT. Protein product: CASRAQVSNQPQHF.

This clone was seen only a few times. The chain uses TRBV10-2 and TRBJ2-2; no firm D call. This CDR3 contains 13 residues. Deletions cut 5 bases from V and 3 bases from J, with 7 bases between. CDR1 is WSHSY, CDR2 SAAADI, per germline. CDR3: CASSRSYTGELFF. CDR3 DNA: TGCGCCAGCAGTCGGTCCTACACCGGGGAGCTGTTTTTT.